Below are 23 T cell receptor beta chains sequenced from a single sample in a study of blood T cell repertoires in COVID-19. Assay used: immunoSEQ multiplex PCR; TCRdb lists only in-frame clones, some missing. The top ten hold approximately 1.7% of the sample, which has around 88,000 clones, 85% to 95% seen once. Input material: peripheral blood. Every receptor here comes from a man aged 55 to 70 with acute or convalescent COVID-19.

The rearrangement links TRBV6-5 to TRBJ2-7; 9 positions agree with TRBD1. Germline V lookup: CDR1 MNHEY, CDR2 SVGAGI. The trim removed 8 bases at V and 0 bases at J, leaving 5 bases unmatched. The CDR3 covers 14 residues. CDR3 residues: CASSRDRVSYEQYF. The CDR3, as DNA: TGTGCCAGCTCAAGGGACAGGGTCTCCTACGAGCAGTACTTC.

The V gene is TRBV15, the J gene TRBJ1-4; D call uncertain. In germline, CDR1 is LNHNV, CDR2 YYDKDF (reference sequence). The V end lost 0 bases, the J end lost 8 bases, and 4 bases lay between the germline ends. This CDR3 contains 12 residues. CDR3 bases: TGTGCCACCAGCAGAGATCTGGAAAAACTGTTTTTT. Residues: CATSRDLEKLFF. Full variable domain (missing parts from reference TRBV15 and TRBJ1-4): DAMVIQNPRYQVTQFGKPVTLSCSQTLNHNVMYWYQQKSSQAPKLLFHYYDKDFNNEADTPDNFQSRRPNTSFCFLDIRSPGLGDTAMYLCATSRDLEKLFFGSGTQLSVL.

In this sample, this clone turned up a few times. The genes are TRBV4-2 and TRBJ2-1, with TRBD2 identical over 7 bases. Trimming cost V 1 base and J 0 bases; bases outside gene matches: 3. The CDR3 is 16 amino acids. Germline CDR1 reads LGHNA; CDR2 reads YNFKEQ. The CDR3: CASSQGLASSYNEQFF. The CDR3, as DNA: TGTGCCAGCAGCCAAGGACTAGCCAGCTCCTACAATGAGCAGTTCTTC.

The gene calls are TRBV19 and TRBJ2-7; D call uncertain. V was cut by 6 bases and J by 3 bases, with 9 bases left in between. This CDR3 is 12 amino acids long. Germline V gene data show CDR1 as LNHDA and CDR2 as SQIVND (reference sequence). CDR3 loop: CASSFGIYEQYF. The CDR3 DNA reads as TGTGCCAGTAGCTTCGGTATCTACGAGCAGTACTTC. Full variable domain (missing parts from reference TRBV19 and TRBJ2-7): DGGITQSPKYLFRKEGQNVTLSCEQNLNHDAMYWYRQDPGQGLRLIYYSQIVNDFQKGDIAEGYSVSREKKESFPLTVTSAQKNPTAFYLCASSFGIYEQYFGPGTRLTVT.

The gene calls are TRBV3-1 (or the pseudogene TRBV3-2) and TRBJ2-2; 8 nucleotides align to TRBD1. The J segment lost 4 bases and the V segment lost 0 bases, leaving 4 bases of the junction unmatched. Per germline, CDR1 LGHDT and CDR2 YNNKEL (reference sequence). The CDR3 spans 16 residues. In DNA, the CDR3 is TGTGCCAGCAGCCAAGAGGGGACAGGCTGCACCGGGGAGCTGTTTTTT. This sequence encodes CASSQEGTGCTGELFF.

The genes are TRBV27 and TRBJ1-4; a possible D gene is TRBD1 (5 bases). The CDR3 sequence is 13 residues long. V was clipped by 1 base and J by 8 bases, with 8 bases between them. CDR1 and CDR2 from the germline V gene are MNHEY and SMNVEV (reference sequence). CDR3 protein: CASSLWRGEKLFF. The CDR3 nucleotides read TGTGCCAGCAGTTTATGGAGGGGCGAAAAACTGTTTTTT.

V gene TRBV5-1 combines with J gene TRBJ2-2; no clear D. The germline V and J ends were trimmed by 4 bases and 7 bases, with 20 bases remaining between them. Germline loops: CDR1 SGHRS, CDR2 YFSETQ. The CDR3 has 16 amino acids. This chain's CDR3 is CASSQRQELTSGELFF. CDR3 sequence (DNA): TGCGCCAGCAGCCAAAGACAAGAATTGACAAGCGGGGAGCTGTTTTTT.

This chain uses TRBV4-2 with TRBJ2-3, with TRBD2 matching over 8 bases. Per germline, CDR1 LGHNA and CDR2 YNFKEQ. The CDR3 covers 15 residues. Trimming cost V 1 base and J 5 bases; bases outside gene matches: 5. This chain's CDR3 is CASSQVLAGQDTQYF. CDR3 DNA sequence: TGTGCCAGCAGCCAAGTATTAGCGGGACAAGATACGCAGTATTTT.

V and J are TRBV6-6 and TRBJ2-5; TRBD1 matches at 7 bases. The germline CDR1 and CDR2 sequences are MNHNY and SVGAGI (reference sequence). The CDR3 has 11 residues. The CDR3 is CGRTGKETQYF. The DNA for the CDR3 is TGTGGTAGGACAGGAAAAGAGACCCAGTACTTC.

Details on this clone: Additional DNA sequences in this sample encode the identical CDR3. The chain recombines TRBV30 with TRBJ1-1; D might be TRBD1 (5 bases). The germline V and J ends were trimmed by 3 bases and 1 base, with 9 bases remaining between them. The CDR3 sequence is 13 residues long. Germline CDR1 is GTSNPN and CDR2 is SVGIG (reference sequence). Here the CDR3 reads CAWSLDRNTEAFF. The DNA of the CDR3 is TGTGCCTGGAGCCTAGACAGGAACACTGAAGCTTTCTTT.

The sample holds one count of this clone. J is TRBJ2-3 and V is TRBV7-2; a possible D gene is TRBD1 (6 bases). The V end lost 1 base, the J end lost 2 bases, and 10 bases lay between the germline ends. Germline CDR1 and CDR2: SGHTA and FQGNSA. The CDR3 sequence is 15 residues long. CDR3 in amino acids: CASSLDGTLTDTQYF. CDR3 bases: TGTGCCAGCAGCTTAGACGGGACACTCACAGATACGCAGTATTTT.

V gene TRBV7-2 combines with J gene TRBJ2-2, with D perhaps matching TRBD2 (5 bases). Germline-derived CDR1 and CDR2 are SGHTA and FQGNSA. The CDR3 covers 18 residues. The ends were cut back, 2 bases at V and 0 bases at J, with 16 bases in the middle. The CDR3, as DNA: TGTGCCAGCAGCTTAAAAGTTAACGGGGTCTCGAACACCGGGGAGCTGTTTTTT. This gives the protein CASSLKVNGVSNTGELFF.

The genes are TRBV27 and TRBJ1-5, with D unresolved. Trimming stripped 5 bases from V and 4 bases from J, with 9 bases between. CDR1 and CDR2 from the germline V gene are MNHEY and SMNVEV (reference sequence). This CDR3 comprises 13 residues. The CDR3 region has the DNA TGTGCCAGCAGTACAAGGAGGAATCAGCCCCAGCATTTT. This encodes CASSTRRNQPQHF.

The chain recombines TRBV7-6 with TRBJ2-2; possibly TRBD1 for D (6 bases). The CDR3 sequence is 15 residues long. Germline V gene sequence: CDR1 SGHVS, CDR2 FNYEAQ. V was shortened by 5 bases and J by 7 bases, with 17 bases between the two germline ends. CDR3 protein: CASSPGQTSSGELFF. In DNA, the CDR3 is TGTGCCAGCAGCCCCGGACAGACAAGTAGCGGGGAGCTGTTTTTT.

The V call is TRBV9, the J call TRBJ2-3; 14 positions agree with TRBD2. The V gene's germline CDR1 is SGDLS and CDR2 YYNGEE. Trimming removed 4 bases from V and 1 base from J; junction bases left unmatched: 5. This CDR3 has 17 amino acids. CDR3 sequence (DNA): TGTGCCAGCAGCAATAGACTAGCGGGAGGGCGCACAGATACGCAGTATTTT. This encodes CASSNRLAGGRTDTQYF.

The V gene is TRBV30, the J gene TRBJ1-1, with a weak D call TRBD1 (5 bases). V was clipped by 0 bases and J by 10 bases, with 15 bases between them. The CDR3 extends over 13 amino acids. Germline V gene lookup returns CDR1 GTSNPN and CDR2 SVGIG (reference sequence). The CDR3 loop is CAWSVIGVTGAFF. CDR3 nucleotides: TGTGCCTGGAGTGTGATAGGGGTCACAGGAGCTTTCTTT.

The chain couples TRBV5-1 to TRBJ1-1; possibly TRBD1 for D (5 bases). This CDR3 region has 14 residues. Germline CDR1 is SGHRS and CDR2 is YFSETQ. Trimming took off 1 base at V and 1 base at J, with 8 bases between the two ends. DNA of the CDR3: TGCGCCAGCAGCTTGTCGGGGGGGAACACTGAAGCTTTCTTT. This sequence encodes CASSLSGGNTEAFF. Based on the CDR3 plus reference TRBV5-1 and TRBJ1-1, the full variable domain is KAGVTQTPRYLIKTRGQQVTLSCSPISGHRSVSWYQQTPGQGLQFLFEYFSETQRNKGNFPGRFSGRQFSNSRSEMNVSTLELGDSALYLCASSLSGGNTEAFFGQGTRLTVV.

This sequence joins TRBV5-1 and TRBJ2-2, with 11 bases that match TRBD2. There are 16 residues in the CDR3. V was pared by 4 bases and J by 0 bases, with 2 bases of the junction left unmatched. Germline assignment: CDR1 SGHRS and CDR2 YFSETQ. The CDR3 DNA follows: TGCGCCAGCAGCCCGGGACTAGCGGCGAACACCGGGGAGCTGTTTTTT. The encoded protein is CASSPGLAANTGELFF.

The rearrangement uses TRBV19 and TRBJ1-5; the match to TRBD1 covers 8 bases. The junction had 6 bases not matched to a gene; V was cut back by 6 bases and J by 5 bases. Looked up from germline, CDR1 is LNHDA and CDR2 is SQIVND (reference sequence). The CDR3 covers 14 residues. The CDR3, as DNA: TGTGCCAGTAGCCCGGGACAGGAAGATCAGCCCCAGCATTTT. This gives the protein CASSPGQEDQPQHF. Together with reference TRBV19 and TRBJ1-5, the CDR3 gives the full variable domain: DGGITQSPKYLFRKEGQNVTLSCEQNLNHDAMYWYRQDPGQGLRLIYYSQIVNDFQKGDIAEGYSVSREKKESFPLTVTSAQKNPTAFYLCASSPGQEDQPQHFGDGTRLSIL.

This chain joins TRBV7-9 and TRBJ2-3, with no clear D. The V end was cut by 5 bases, the J end by 0 bases, with 12 bases between. The germline V gene encodes CDR1 SEHNR and CDR2 FQNEAQ (reference sequence). CDR3 length equals 15 residues. DNA of the CDR3: TGTGCCAGCAGCCCCCACACAGCTAGCACAGATACGCAGTATTTT. Translated: CASSPHTASTDTQYF.

The rearrangement joins TRBV7-2 to TRBJ2-5; D might be TRBD2 (6 bases). Germline V lookup: CDR1 SGHTA, CDR2 FQGNSA. Between the trimmed V and J ends, which lost 1 base and 3 bases, there was a span of 6 bases. The CDR3 has 13 amino acids. The chain's CDR3 is CASSLGGEETQYF. The CDR3 DNA is TGTGCCAGCAGCTTAGGCGGGGAAGAGACCCAGTACTTC.

The chain couples TRBV15 to TRBJ2-7; D possibly corresponds to TRBD1 (6 bases). The ends were cut back, 3 bases at V and 2 bases at J, with 11 bases in the middle. This CDR3 is 14 amino acids long. The germline CDR1 and CDR2 sequences are LNHNV and YYDKDF (reference sequence). The CDR3: CATSRPGHTYEQYF. As DNA, the CDR3 is TGTGCCACCAGCAGGCCGGGACATACCTACGAGCAGTACTTC.

This clone appeared once. This chain connects TRBV5-1 to TRBJ2-5; 11 bases agree with TRBD2. The CDR3 contains 16 residues. From germline, CDR1 is SGHRS and CDR2 YFSETQ. The junction had 5 bases not matched to a gene; V was cut back by 0 bases and J by 4 bases. This chain's CDR3 is CASSLEVAGGGETQYF. CDR3 nucleotide sequence: TGCGCCAGCAGCTTGGAGGTAGCGGGAGGGGGAGAGACCCAGTACTTC.